These T cell receptor beta chains were read from a single sample in a study of blood T cell repertoires in COVID-19. The table came from immunoSEQ multiplex PCR; TCRdb's copy has only in-frame clones and leaves some out. The sample holds 70,000 to 90,000 clones, approximately 85% seen once. Sequencing input: peripheral blood. These receptors were collected from a human donor in a cohort sampled during active COVID-19. Each CDR3 is given with its conserved first and last residue. The D gene is left open where the match is weak. Rows give clone size only sometimes, using once, few, many, or a class for an expanded clone.

J gene: TRBJ1-5; V gene: TRBV28; clone size: NA; D gene: TRBD1; CDR3 DNA: TGTGCCAGCACTACGAGGACAGGGGCGCAGCCCCAGCATTTT; CDR3 protein: CASTTRTGAQPQHF
J gene: TRBJ2-3; V gene: TRBV5-6; clone size: NA; D gene: NA; CDR3 DNA: TGTGCCAGCAGCATTGTGGGCCGCAGGGGCCAACGGGCAGATACGCAGTATTTT; CDR3 protein: CASSIVGRRGQRADTQYF
J gene: TRBJ2-7; V gene: TRBV11-3; clone size: once; D gene: NA; CDR3 DNA: TGTGCCAGCAGTCCAGCGACGGATGTGAGGGTCCACGAGCAGTACTTC; CDR3 protein: CASSPATDVRVHEQYF
J gene: TRBJ2-1; V gene: TRBV4-3; clone size: NA; D gene: TRBD2; CDR3 DNA: TGCGCCAGCAGCCAAGGAGACTTCCTAATTAGCGGGGTGGATGAGCAGTTCTTC; CDR3 protein: CASSQGDFLISGVDEQFF
J gene: TRBJ2-3; V gene: TRBV7-3; clone size: NA; D gene: NA; CDR3 DNA: TGTGCCAGCAGCTTTCTAGGCAACACAGATACGCAGTATTTT; CDR3 protein: CASSFLGNTDTQYF
J gene: TRBJ2-1; V gene: TRBV20-1; clone size: NA; D gene: NA; CDR3 DNA: TGCAGTGCTAGTCCCGAGAGCTCCTACAATGAGCAGTTCTTC; CDR3 protein: CSASPESSYNEQFF
J gene: TRBJ2-3; V gene: TRBV21-1; clone size: once; D gene: NA; CDR3 DNA: TGTGCCAGCAGAAAGGGGGGACAGGGGGCGAGGGATACGCAGTATTTT; CDR3 protein: CASRKGGQGARDTQYF
J gene: TRBJ1-1; V gene: TRBV3-1/TRBV3-2; clone size: NA; D gene: NA; CDR3 DNA: TGTGCCAGCAGCCTCGATCCAGGGAAGAACACTGAAGCTTTCTTT; CDR3 protein: CASSLDPGKNTEAFF
J gene: TRBJ1-2; V gene: TRBV28; clone size: NA; D gene: TRBD1; CDR3 DNA: TGTGCCAGCAGGGGACAGGGGTATGGCTACACCTTC; CDR3 protein: CASRGQGYGYTF
J gene: TRBJ1-2; V gene: TRBV6-1; clone size: NA; D gene: NA; CDR3 DNA: TGTGCCAGCAGTGAAGGAGGGTCCCTGAGAGGCTACACCTTC; CDR3 protein: CASSEGGSLRGYTF
J gene: TRBJ1-1; V gene: TRBV11-3; clone size: few; D gene: NA; CDR3 DNA: TGTGCCAGCAGGCCTGCAGGGTACCACACTGAAGCTTTCTTT; CDR3 protein: CASRPAGYHTEAFF
J gene: TRBJ2-3; V gene: TRBV5-1; clone size: NA; D gene: NA; CDR3 DNA: TGCGCCAGCAGCTTGGTTGGTACAGGGTTTAGTGATACGCAGTATTTT; CDR3 protein: CASSLVGTGFSDTQYF
J gene: TRBJ1-1; V gene: TRBV27; clone size: NA; D gene: TRBD1; CDR3 DNA: TGTGCCAGCAGACGACAGGGGCGCGATAACACTGAAGCTTTCTTT; CDR3 protein: CASRRQGRDNTEAFF
J gene: TRBJ1-1; V gene: TRBV3-1/TRBV3-2; clone size: NA; D gene: TRBD1; CDR3 DNA: TGTGCCAGCAGCCCCCAGGGGGCGACTGAAGCTTTCTTT; CDR3 protein: CASSPQGATEAFF
J gene: TRBJ1-2; V gene: TRBV5-6; clone size: NA; D gene: TRBD1; CDR3 DNA: TGTGCCAGCACCTCTAGGGGGCGCTACCTCTTCTATGGCTACACCTTC; CDR3 protein: CASTSRGRYLFYGYTF
J gene: TRBJ1-5; V gene: TRBV2; clone size: NA; D gene: NA; CDR3 DNA: TGTGCCAGCAGCCTCAGGGTCAATCAGCCCCAGCATTTT; CDR3 protein: CASSLRVNQPQHF
J gene: TRBJ2-7; V gene: TRBV18; clone size: NA; D gene: TRBD1; CDR3 DNA: TGTGCCAGCTCCGCAAAAGACAGGGCCTACGAGCAGTACTTC; CDR3 protein: CASSAKDRAYEQYF
J gene: TRBJ2-5; V gene: TRBV2; clone size: few; D gene: NA; CDR3 DNA: TGTGCCAGCACCCCCGGTTGGGCCCAAGAGACCCAGTACTTC; CDR3 protein: CASTPGWAQETQYF
J gene: TRBJ2-7; V gene: TRBV28; clone size: NA; D gene: TRBD1; CDR3 DNA: TGTGCCAGCAGTTGGCGGGACAGGGGCTTACTCTTC; CDR3 protein: CASSWRDRGLLF
J gene: TRBJ2-2; V gene: TRBV11-2; clone size: NA; D gene: TRBD2; CDR3 DNA: TGTGCCAGCAGTAGCGGGAGGGCCTATACCGGGGAGCTGTTTTTT; CDR3 protein: CASSSGRAYTGELFF
J gene: TRBJ2-1; V gene: TRBV3-1/TRBV3-2; clone size: NA; D gene: TRBD2; CDR3 DNA: TGTGCCAGCAGCCAAGATGCCACCCGCCTAGCGGGGGACAATGAGCAGTTCTTC; CDR3 protein: CASSQDATRLAGDNEQFF
J gene: TRBJ1-2; V gene: TRBV19; clone size: NA; D gene: NA; CDR3 DNA: TGTGCCACCTTCCAAGCGCCGGGAAAAGGCCCTATCTATGGCTACACCTTC; CDR3 protein: CATFQAPGKGPIYGYTF
J gene: TRBJ2-2; V gene: TRBV7-2; clone size: NA; D gene: NA; CDR3 DNA: TGTGCCAGCAGACACAGGAACACCGGGGAGCTGTTTTTT; CDR3 protein: CASRHRNTGELFF
J gene: TRBJ2-7; V gene: TRBV12-5; clone size: once; D gene: NA; CDR3 DNA: TGTGCTAGTGGTCGTACTGGAGGCTACGAGCAGTACTTC; CDR3 protein: CASGRTGGYEQYF
J gene: TRBJ2-1; V gene: TRBV20-1; clone size: NA; D gene: NA; CDR3 DNA: TGCAGTGCGCCGCGGTACAATGAGCAGTTCTTC; CDR3 protein: CSAPRYNEQFF
J gene: TRBJ1-4; V gene: TRBV30; clone size: NA; D gene: TRBD1; CDR3 DNA: TGTGCCTGGAAAACCCAGGGGGGAAATGAAAAACTGTTTTTT; CDR3 protein: CAWKTQGGNEKLFF
J gene: TRBJ1-1; V gene: TRBV4-1; clone size: NA; D gene: NA; CDR3 DNA: TGCGCCAGCAGCCAAGACCCACAGGTATTGTTGTACACTGAAGCTTTCTTT; CDR3 protein: CASSQDPQVLLYTEAFF
J gene: TRBJ2-2; V gene: TRBV24-1; clone size: NA; D gene: TRBD1; CDR3 DNA: TGTGCCACCAGTGACTCCGGGACAGGGTTTGGGGAGCTGTTTTTT; CDR3 protein: CATSDSGTGFGELFF
J gene: TRBJ1-4; V gene: TRBV7-9; clone size: few; D gene: TRBD1; CDR3 DNA: TGTGCCAGCAGCATCTCGACAGGGGCGAATGAAAAACTGTTTTTT; CDR3 protein: CASSISTGANEKLFF
J gene: TRBJ1-1; V gene: TRBV7-3; clone size: few; D gene: NA; CDR3 DNA: TGTGCCAGCAGCATACAGGGCGGGACTGAAGCTTTCTTT; CDR3 protein: CASSIQGGTEAFF
J gene: TRBJ2-7; V gene: TRBV5-4; clone size: NA; D gene: NA; CDR3 DNA: TGTGCCAGCAGCTTGGAAGGCGGGAAGAACTACGAGCAGTACTTC; CDR3 protein: CASSLEGGKNYEQYF
J gene: TRBJ2-1; V gene: TRBV2; clone size: NA; D gene: NA; CDR3 DNA: TGTGCCAGCAGACTTACAGGAAACAATGAGCAGTTCTTC; CDR3 protein: CASRLTGNNEQFF
J gene: TRBJ1-2; V gene: TRBV10-3; clone size: NA; D gene: NA; CDR3 DNA: TGTGCCATCGGGGAGGGGGACTATGGCTACACCTTC; CDR3 protein: CAIGEGDYGYTF
J gene: TRBJ1-6; V gene: TRBV5-1; clone size: NA; D gene: TRBD1; CDR3 DNA: TGCGCCAGCAGCTCGGGACAGAACTATAATTCACCCCTCCACTTT; CDR3 protein: CASSSGQNYNSPLHF
J gene: TRBJ2-3; V gene: TRBV9; clone size: once; D gene: NA; CDR3 DNA: TGTGCCAGCAGCGTAGCTGCCTACACAGATACGCAGTATTTT; CDR3 protein: CASSVAAYTDTQYF
J gene: TRBJ1-1; V gene: TRBV27; clone size: NA; D gene: NA; CDR3 DNA: TGTGCCAGCAGTGTAAAGGCAGGGAACACTGAAGCTTTCTTT; CDR3 protein: CASSVKAGNTEAFF
J gene: TRBJ2-1; V gene: TRBV5-1; clone size: NA; D gene: TRBD1; CDR3 DNA: TGCGCCAGCAGCACCGGGACAGGGGGCGTTCGGATCTACAATGAGCAGTTCTTC; CDR3 protein: CASSTGTGGVRIYNEQFF
J gene: TRBJ1-2; V gene: TRBV24-1; clone size: few; D gene: NA; CDR3 DNA: TGTGCCACCAGTGATGGGCAGGGCCATGGCTACACCTTC; CDR3 protein: CATSDGQGHGYTF
J gene: TRBJ2-1; V gene: TRBV27; clone size: NA; D gene: NA; CDR3 DNA: TGTGCCAGCAGTTTGGGCTCTAGCAACTCCTACAATGAGCAGTTCTTC; CDR3 protein: CASSLGSSNSYNEQFF
J gene: TRBJ2-1; V gene: TRBV5-4; clone size: NA; D gene: TRBD2; CDR3 DNA: TGTGCCAGCAGCCCATCAACCGGGAGGGCCCTCCATGAGCAGTTCTTC; CDR3 protein: CASSPSTGRALHEQFF
J gene: TRBJ1-5; V gene: TRBV7-9; clone size: NA; D gene: NA; CDR3 DNA: TGTGCCAGCAGGCACGTGGGGGCGGATGGCAATCAGCCCCAGCATTTT; CDR3 protein: CASRHVGADGNQPQHF
J gene: TRBJ2-5; V gene: TRBV2; clone size: NA; D gene: NA; CDR3 DNA: TGTGCCAGCAGGGGTCAGGGGATGGAGACCCAGTACTTC; CDR3 protein: CASRGQGMETQYF
J gene: TRBJ2-3; V gene: TRBV3-1/TRBV3-2; clone size: NA; D gene: TRBD1; CDR3 DNA: TGTGCCAGCAGCCACGGACAGGGTAGGACAGATACGCAGTATTTT; CDR3 protein: CASSHGQGRTDTQYF
J gene: TRBJ2-5; V gene: TRBV29-1; clone size: NA; D gene: NA; CDR3 DNA: TGCAGCGTTGAGGCCCAGGACACTGGGGAGACCCAGTACTTC; CDR3 protein: CSVEAQDTGETQYF
J gene: TRBJ1-4; V gene: TRBV6-6; clone size: NA; D gene: NA; CDR3 DNA: TGTGCCAGCAGTATACCGACGGAAGGGGGTGAAAAACTGTTTTTT; CDR3 protein: CASSIPTEGGEKLFF